A selection of T cell receptor beta chains follows, all from one sample in a study of early T cells in non-severe SARS-CoV-2 infection. TCRdb processed the 5' RACE reads anew with MiXCR; each CDR3 protein has one entry. This sample has roughly 93,000 distinct CDR3 sequences, with 9.5% to 11% found just once. Input material: whole blood. Source of these receptors: an adult who was a healthcare worker with PCR-confirmed SARS-CoV-2 infection or an uninfected control (not recorded which). CDR3s include the opening cysteine and the closing phenylalanine or tryptophan. D genes are given only for firm matches. Some rows mark clone size as missing; the rest say once, few, many or name a class of expanded clone.

size,D,V,J,CDR3,DNA
NA,NA,TRBV30,TRBJ2-1,CALGRFSSYNEQFF,TGTGCCCTGGGGAGGTTTAGCTCCTACAATGAGCAGTTCTTC
few,NA,TRBV18,TRBJ1-1,CASSPSGQMNTEAFF,TGTGCCAGCTCACCGTCCGGACAAATGAACACTGAAGCTTTCTTT
NA,NA,TRBV9,TRBJ1-4,CASSFLRRSRNEKLFF,TGTGCCAGCAGTTTTTTAAGGCGGAGTAGGAATGAAAAACTGTTTTTT
NA,NA,TRBV11-2,TRBJ2-1,CASSLAYLSKGRPVTNRQNF,TGTGCCAGCAGCCTCGCTTATCTTTCTAAGGGACGACCTGTCACAAACCGCCAAAACTTC
few,NA,TRBV7-2,TRBJ1-1,CASSLRDGREAFF,TGTGCCAGCAGCCTGCGGGACGGAAGAGAAGCTTTCTTT
few,TRBD1,TRBV9,TRBJ2-3,CASSSRTGPPTDTQYF,TGTGCCAGCAGCTCCCGGACAGGGCCTCCCACAGATACGCAGTATTTT
few,NA,TRBV29-1,TRBJ2-1,CSVEAQAMNEQFF,TGCAGCGTTGAGGCACAAGCGATGAATGAGCAGTTCTTC
few,TRBD1,TRBV11-3,TRBJ2-1,CASRLGQGNEQFF,TGTGCCAGCAGACTGGGACAGGGAAATGAGCAGTTCTTC
many,NA,TRBV5-1,TRBJ1-5,CASSPNSGDQPQHF,TGCGCCAGCAGCCCCAATTCCGGGGATCAGCCCCAGCATTTT
few,NA,TRBV28,TRBJ1-2,CASSRLRGDYGYTF,TGTGCCAGCAGCCGTTTAAGGGGCGACTATGGCTACACCTTC
many,NA,TRBV3-1,TRBJ1-5,CASSQDVGGHQPQHF,TGTGCCAGCAGCCAAGATGTCGGGGGGCATCAGCCCCAGCATTTT
NA,TRBD1,TRBV12-3/TRBV12-4,TRBJ1-6,CASSLGQGENSPLHF,TGTGCCAGCAGTTTGGGACAGGGGGAGAATTCACCCCTCCACTTT
few,NA,TRBV3-1,TRBJ1-1,CASSQGVAWSMNTEAFF,TGTGCCAGCAGCCAAGGGGTCGCGTGGTCGATGAACACTGAAGCTTTCTTT
many,TRBD1,TRBV5-1,TRBJ2-2,CASSWGQGGTGELFF,TGCGCCAGCAGCTGGGGACAGGGTGGCACCGGGGAGCTGTTTTTT
NA,NA,TRBV5-4,TRBJ2-7,CASSAGTALDEQYF,TGTGCCAGCAGCGCCGGGACTGCCCTCGACGAGCAGTACTTC
NA,NA,TRBV12-3/TRBV12-4,TRBJ1-1,CASSLSENTEAFF,TGTGCCAGCAGTTTATCAGAAAACACTGAAGCTTTCTTT
few,TRBD1,TRBV2,TRBJ2-7,CASSVVGQTTYEQYF,TGTGCCAGCAGTGTAGTGGGACAGACTACCTACGAGCAGTACTTC
many,NA,TRBV7-9,TRBJ1-6,CASTFGETRNSPLHF,TGTGCCAGCACCTTTGGGGAAACCCGCAATTCACCCCTCCACTTT
NA,TRBD2,TRBV4-2,TRBJ2-7,CASSQDRPSGSEQYF,TGTGCCAGCAGCCAAGATAGGCCTAGCGGGAGCGAGCAGTACTTC
many,TRBD2,TRBV28,TRBJ2-7,CASSRTSGGYEQYF,TGTGCCAGCAGTCGGACTAGCGGGGGGTACGAGCAGTACTTC
NA,NA,TRBV3-1,TRBJ1-1,CASSQDPGGGVAFF,TGTGCCAGCAGCCAAGATCCCGGGGGCGGGGTAGCTTTCTTT
many,NA,TRBV27,TRBJ2-1,CASRGHPYNEQFF,TGTGCCAGCAGGGGACATCCTTACAATGAGCAGTTCTTC
NA,NA,TRBV27,TRBJ2-7,CASSSLGTSTYEQYF,TGTGCCAGCAGTTCTCTTGGGACTTCGACCTACGAGCAGTACTTC
NA,NA,TRBV18,TRBJ1-2,CASSRRAENDGYTF,TGTGCCAGCTCACGCAGGGCGGAGAATGATGGCTACACCTTC
few,TRBD1,TRBV12-3/TRBV12-4,TRBJ2-7,CASTPRGRTYEQYF,TGTGCCAGCACCCCGAGGGGGCGAACCTACGAGCAGTACTTC
NA,TRBD1,TRBV7-6,TRBJ2-2,CASKGDRGRGTGELFF,TGTGCCAGCAAAGGGGACAGGGGGCGCGGCACCGGGGAGCTGTTTTTT
many,NA,TRBV15,TRBJ2-1,CATSRDGASVDEQFF,TGTGCCACCAGCAGAGATGGGGCCTCAGTGGATGAGCAGTTCTTC
many,TRBD1,TRBV5-1,TRBJ1-4,CASSSRDSNEKLFF,TGCGCCAGCAGCTCGCGGGACAGTAATGAAAAACTGTTTTTT
many,TRBD2,TRBV20-1,TRBJ2-3,CSARELAGVSDTQYF,TGCAGTGCTAGAGAACTAGCGGGAGTGTCAGATACGCAGTATTTT
many,NA,TRBV30,TRBJ1-1,CAWSPRNTEAFF,TGTGCCTGGAGTCCCCGAAACACTGAAGCTTTCTTT
NA,NA,TRBV27,TRBJ1-4,CASSLQTNEKLFF,TGTGCCAGCAGTTTACAGACTAATGAAAAACTGTTTTTT
NA,NA,TRBV18,TRBJ1-2,CASSQSGAYGYTF,TGTGCCAGCTCACAGAGCGGTGCCTATGGCTACACCTTC
few,NA,TRBV30,TRBJ2-1,CAWRASSYNEQFF,TGTGCCTGGAGGGCTAGCTCCTACAATGAGCAGTTCTTC
few,TRBD1,TRBV2,TRBJ2-3,CASTLQGAKDTQYF,TGTGCCAGCACGCTTCAGGGGGCGAAGGATACGCAGTATTTT
few,NA,TRBV6-5,TRBJ1-3,CASSYNSPLPGSGNTIYF,TGTGCCAGCAGTTACAACTCGCCCTTGCCCGGCTCTGGAAACACCATATATTTT
many,TRBD2,TRBV7-3,TRBJ2-3,CASSRRAGVGDTQYF,TGTGCCAGCAGCCGACGAGCGGGAGTGGGAGATACGCAGTATTTT
many,NA,TRBV19,TRBJ1-5,CASTLFRDNQPQHF,TGTGCCAGTACGCTTTTCAGGGACAATCAGCCCCAGCATTTT
many,NA,TRBV2,TRBJ2-3,CASLREGTSDTQYF,TGTGCCAGCCTTCGCGAGGGAACTTCAGATACGCAGTATTTT
NA,NA,TRBV29-1,TRBJ2-3,CSVENQGTYTQYF,TGCAGCGTTGAAAACCAGGGCACATATACGCAGTATTTT
NA,TRBD2,TRBV5-1,TRBJ2-3,CASSLEISGRTADTQYF,TGCGCCAGCAGCTTGGAGATTAGCGGGAGAACCGCAGATACGCAGTATTTT
many,NA,TRBV29-1,TRBJ2-5,CSVLGGASETQYF,TGCAGCGTGCTGGGGGGCGCGAGTGAGACCCAGTACTTC
few,TRBD2,TRBV6-2/TRBV6-3,TRBJ2-7,CASSYGSGRTYEQYF,TGTGCCAGCAGTTACGGCAGCGGGAGGACCTACGAGCAGTACTTC
many,NA,TRBV7-9,TRBJ2-7,CASSLPNLSYEQYF,TGTGCCAGCAGCTTACCCAACCTCTCCTACGAGCAGTACTTC
few,TRBD1,TRBV6-2/TRBV6-3,TRBJ2-7,CASGRDSFYEQYF,TGTGCCAGCGGCCGGGACAGCTTCTACGAGCAGTACTTC
many,NA,TRBV7-2,TRBJ2-7,CASSLVDTPYEQYF,TGTGCCAGCAGCTTAGTGGACACCCCCTACGAGCAGTACTTC
NA,NA,TRBV11-2,TRBJ1-1,CASSLGRVEVSEAFF,TGTGCCAGCAGCTTGGGCAGGGTAGAGGTTTCTGAAGCTTTCTTT
few,NA,TRBV3-1,TRBJ1-2,CASSQDLRGYTF,TGTGCCAGCAGCCAAGATTTGAGGGGCTACACCTTC
many,TRBD1,TRBV18,TRBJ1-1,CASSPLDRGSEAFF,TGTGCCAGCTCACCATTAGACAGGGGCTCTGAAGCTTTCTTT
NA,TRBD1,TRBV7-9,TRBJ1-5,CASSPDRARPQHF,TGTGCCAGCAGCCCCGACAGGGCTAGGCCCCAGCATTTT
NA,NA,TRBV5-4,TRBJ2-5,CASSPDSRETQYF,TGTGCCAGCAGTCCGGACAGTCGCGAGACCCAGTACTTC
few,NA,TRBV6-2/TRBV6-3,TRBJ2-1,CASRRLRESYNEQFF,TGTGCCAGCAGAAGACTCAGGGAATCCTACAATGAGCAGTTCTTC
few,NA,TRBV18,TRBJ1-4,CASSPRNEKLFF,TGTGCCAGCTCACCCCGGAATGAAAAACTGTTTTTT
NA,NA,TRBV5-4,TRBJ2-5,CASSFSGLPARETQYF,TGTGCCAGCAGCTTCAGCGGGCTTCCAGCGAGAGAGACCCAGTACTTC
many,NA,TRBV11-2,TRBJ2-7,CASSLVPGPYEQYF,TGTGCCAGCAGCTTAGTTCCAGGGCCCTACGAGCAGTACTTC
NA,NA,TRBV10-3,TRBJ2-1,CAISDSGQKYNEQFF,TGTGCCATCAGTGACTCAGGACAGAAATACAATGAGCAGTTCTTC
NA,TRBD1,TRBV6-2/TRBV6-3,TRBJ1-5,CASSSGTGGFWRNQPQHF,TGTGCCAGCAGTTCCGGGACAGGGGGCTTCTGGCGCAATCAGCCCCAGCATTTT